This T cell receptor beta chain was sequenced for a study of shared clonotypes between healthy human individuals. About the study: Per donor, three plates held CD4 naive cells, three held CD4 memory, two held CD8 naive and one held CD8 memory. Study-wide results and caveats: Generation probabilities of non-shared clonotypes were lower (relative to those shared by all four donors). In having few donors, the study represented limited genetic and exposure-history diversity.

Produced via immunoSEQ multiplex PCR; TCRdb's table is partial and in-frame only. Among over 850,000 clones, around three quarters were seen once, and the ten largest hold under 0.6%. Comment on this clone: What it recognizes is unknown.

This clonotype was sampled from a man aged 18 to 30 in good health. Some clones in this sample may be carry-over from other donors' samples. The sample consisted of memory CD4+ T cells from PBMCs. Subset specified: CD45RA-negative fraction.

Here the CDR3 reads CASSLGGVQLFF. For the CDR3, the DNA is TGTGCCAGCAGCTTAGGAGGGGTGCAGCTGTTTTTT. The V gene is TRBV11-2, the J gene TRBJ2-2; the D gene could be TRBD1 or TRBD2 (5 bases each). CDR3 length equals 12 residues. CDR1 is SGHAT, CDR2 FQNNGV, per germline. V was pared by 1 base and J by 12 bases, with 9 bases between.